Shown below are 10 T cell receptor beta chains from a single sample sequenced in a study of blood T cell repertoires in COVID-19. Measured with immunoSEQ multiplex PCR; TCRdb has only the in-frame clones, and not every one. The sample shows 200,000 to 300,000 clones, 70% to 85% of them seen only once. Sequenced material: peripheral blood. These receptors were collected from a woman of 80 years or more with acute or convalescent COVID-19.

This chain uses TRBV6-5 with TRBJ1-6; 7 positions agree with TRBD1. V gave up 6 bases and J gave up 9 bases; unmatched junction bases: 8. The CDR3 length is 14 residues. Germline V gene sequence: CDR1 MNHEY, CDR2 SVGAGI. The CDR3 sequence is CASRSTGFGSPLHF. CDR3 sequence (DNA): TGTGCCAGCAGGTCGACAGGGTTTGGTTCACCCCTCCACTTT.

CDR3 amino acids: CASSVGQGGEKLFF. The CDR3 region has the DNA TGTGCCAGCAGCGTAGGCCAGGGCGGCGAAAAACTGTTTTTT. The chain is built from TRBV9 and TRBJ1-4; tentative D call: TRBD1 (5 bases). This CDR3 region has 14 residues. Per the germline V gene, CDR1 is SGDLS and CDR2 is YYNGEE. V lost 0 bases and J 8 bases, leaving 11 bases between the germline ends.

This chain links TRBV28 with TRBJ1-5, with TRBD1 matching 12 bases. The CDR3 loop spans 18 amino acids. Looked up from germline, CDR1 is MDHEN and CDR2 is SYDVKM. V shed 1 base, J shed 4 bases, and the junction held 8 bases outside the gene matches. CDR3 nucleotide sequence: TGTGCCAGCAGTTTATCGGGACAGGGGGCGCGGGGGAATCAGCCCCAGCATTTT. Residues: CASSLSGQGARGNQPQHF. The whole variable domain, remainder taken from reference TRBV28 and TRBJ1-5, is DVKVTQSSRYLVKRTGEKVFLECVQDMDHENMFWYRQDPGLGLRLIYFSYDVKMKEKGDIPEGYSVSREKKERFSLILESASTNQTSMYLCASSLSGQGARGNQPQHFGDGTRLSIL.

This clone was detected only a few times. The J gene is TRBJ2-6, the V gene TRBV2; D perhaps matches TRBD1 (6 bases). The length of the CDR3 is 18 residues. The germline gives CDR1 SNHLY, CDR2 FYNNEI. With 5 bases removed from V and 0 bases from J, the gap between germline ends came to 17 bases. CDR3 sequence reads: CASSPRQEFLSGANVLTF. CDR3 DNA sequence: TGTGCCAGCAGTCCCAGACAGGAATTCCTCTCTGGGGCCAACGTCCTGACTTTC.

This chain joins TRBV18 and TRBJ2-3; 11 nucleotides line up with TRBD2. Germline lookup yields CDR1 KGHSH and CDR2 LQKENI. This CDR3 spans 17 amino acids. J was trimmed by 0 bases and V by 3 bases; bases with no gene match: 5. CDR3 amino acids: CASSPLAGGSSTDTQYF. As DNA, the CDR3 is TGTGCCAGCTCACCGCTAGCGGGGGGTTCTAGCACAGATACGCAGTATTTT. The full variable domain, rest sourced from reference TRBV18 and TRBJ2-3, is NAGVMQNPRHLVRRRGQEARLRCSPMKGHSHVYWYRQLPEEGLKFMVYLQKENIIDESGMPKERFSAEFPKEGPSILRIQQVVRGDSAAYFCASSPLAGGSSTDTQYFGPGTRLTVL.

This clone was detected only once. The chain has TRBV7-3 and TRBJ2-3, with a possible D match to TRBD2 (6 bases). Germline CDR1 SGHTA, CDR2 FQGTGA. Trimming pared 4 bases from V and 6 bases from J, leaving 17 bases between. The CDR3 contains 15 residues. The CDR3 bases are TGTGCCAGCAGCTACCTAGGAGGAGGGGCGGATACGCAGTATTTT. Its protein is CASSYLGGGADTQYF.

This chain links TRBV4-1 with TRBJ2-5; 9 bases line up with TRBD2. CDR1 is MGHRA, CDR2 YSYEKL, per germline. After removal of 0 bases from V and 5 bases from J, the junction contained 7 bases not matched to a gene. The CDR3 is made up of 16 amino acids. DNA for the CDR3: TGCGCCAGCAGCCAAGATTTCCTAGCGGGGCCTGAGACCCAGTACTTC. It specifies CASSQDFLAGPETQYF.

V usage is TRBV6-1 and J usage is TRBJ2-3, with 9 bases lining up with TRBD2. The CDR3 spans 17 residues. Germline V lookup: CDR1 MNHNS, CDR2 SASEGT. V shed 0 bases, J shed 2 bases, and the junction held 6 bases outside the gene matches. CDR3 amino acids: CASSEALAGASTDTQYF. CDR3 nucleotide sequence: TGTGCCAGCAGTGAAGCGTTAGCGGGGGCCTCCACAGATACGCAGTATTTT.

The J gene is TRBJ1-1, the V gene TRBV2; no clear D gene. Trimming left V 5 bases short and J 1 base short, with 8 bases between. Germline loops: CDR1 SNHLY, CDR2 FYNNEI. The CDR3 contains 13 residues. The CDR3 loop reads CASSQVQNTEAFF. The CDR3, as DNA: TGTGCCAGCAGTCAGGTACAGAACACTGAAGCTTTCTTT.

This sequence joins TRBV19 and TRBJ1-5, with D maybe TRBD1 (5 bases). The CDR3 has 16 amino acids. Germline-derived CDR1 and CDR2 are LNHDA and SQIVND (reference sequence). V lost 2 bases and J lost 1, with 12 bases in between. The CDR3 nucleotides are TGTGCCAGTAGTATATCGTACAGGACGAGCAATCAGCCCCAGCATTTT. Protein sequence: CASSISYRTSNQPQHF.